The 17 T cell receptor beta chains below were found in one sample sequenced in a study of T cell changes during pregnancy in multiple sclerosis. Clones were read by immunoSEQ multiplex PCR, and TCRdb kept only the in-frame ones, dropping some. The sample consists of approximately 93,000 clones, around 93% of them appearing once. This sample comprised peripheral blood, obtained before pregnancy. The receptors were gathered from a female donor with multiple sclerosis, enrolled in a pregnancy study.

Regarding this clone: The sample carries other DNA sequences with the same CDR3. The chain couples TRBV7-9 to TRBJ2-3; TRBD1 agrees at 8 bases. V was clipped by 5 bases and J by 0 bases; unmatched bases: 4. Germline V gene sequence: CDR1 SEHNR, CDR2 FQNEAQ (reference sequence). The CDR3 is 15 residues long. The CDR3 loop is CASSPQGVSTDTQYF. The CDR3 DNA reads TGTGCCAGCAGCCCACAGGGGGTTAGCACAGATACGCAGTATTTT.

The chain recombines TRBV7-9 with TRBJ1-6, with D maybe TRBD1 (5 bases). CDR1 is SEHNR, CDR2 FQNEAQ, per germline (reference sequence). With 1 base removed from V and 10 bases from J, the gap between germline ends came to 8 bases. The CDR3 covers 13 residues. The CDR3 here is CASSLGGGSPLHF. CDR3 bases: TGTGCCAGCAGCTTAGGCGGGGGGTCACCCCTCCACTTT.

CDR3 sequence (DNA): TGTGCCAGCAGTGAAGCCGGCAGACGAGGATGGGGCTACACCTTC. This codes for CASSEAGRRGWGYTF. The chain uses TRBV6-1 and TRBJ1-2; no definite D call. The germline CDR1 and CDR2 sequences are MNHNS and SASEGT. There are 15 residues in the CDR3. Trimming removed 0 bases from V and 8 bases from J, with 16 bases in between.

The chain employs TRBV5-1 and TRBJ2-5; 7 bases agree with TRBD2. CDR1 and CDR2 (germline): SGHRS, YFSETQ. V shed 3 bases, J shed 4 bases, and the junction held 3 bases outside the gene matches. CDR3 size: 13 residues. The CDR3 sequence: CASSYGGTETQYF. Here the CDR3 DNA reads TGCGCCAGCAGCTACGGGGGGACAGAGACCCAGTACTTC.

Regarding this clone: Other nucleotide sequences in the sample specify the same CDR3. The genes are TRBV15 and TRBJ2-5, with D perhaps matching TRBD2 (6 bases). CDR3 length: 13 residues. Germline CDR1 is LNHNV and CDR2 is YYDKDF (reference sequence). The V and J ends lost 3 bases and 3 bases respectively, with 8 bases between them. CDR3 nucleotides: TGTGCCACCAGCAGTGGAGGGGAAGAGACCCAGTACTTC. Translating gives CATSSGGEETQYF.

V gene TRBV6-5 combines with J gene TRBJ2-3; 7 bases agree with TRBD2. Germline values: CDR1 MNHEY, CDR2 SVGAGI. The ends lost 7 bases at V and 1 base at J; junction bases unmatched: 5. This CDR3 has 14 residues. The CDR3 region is CASKAGDRTDTQYF. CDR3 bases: TGTGCCAGCAAGGCGGGGGACCGCACAGATACGCAGTATTTT.

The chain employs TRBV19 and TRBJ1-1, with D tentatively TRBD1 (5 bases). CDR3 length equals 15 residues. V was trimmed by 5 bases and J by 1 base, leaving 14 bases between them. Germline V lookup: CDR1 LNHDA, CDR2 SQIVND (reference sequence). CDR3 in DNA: TGTGCCAGTAGTTCGATTGGGGCCGGGAACACTGAAGCTTTCTTT. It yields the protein CASSSIGAGNTEAFF.

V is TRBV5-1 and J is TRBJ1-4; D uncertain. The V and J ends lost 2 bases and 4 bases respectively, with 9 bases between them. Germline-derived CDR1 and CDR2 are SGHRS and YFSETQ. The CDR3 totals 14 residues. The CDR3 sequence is CASSFEGGNEKLFF. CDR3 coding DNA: TGCGCCAGCAGCTTCGAGGGAGGTAATGAAAAACTGTTTTTT.

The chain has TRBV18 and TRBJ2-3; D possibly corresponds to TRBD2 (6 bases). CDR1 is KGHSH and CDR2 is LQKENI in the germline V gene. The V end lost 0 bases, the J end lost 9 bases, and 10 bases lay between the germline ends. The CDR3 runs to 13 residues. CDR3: CASSPPEGLTQYF. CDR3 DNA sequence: TGTGCCAGCTCACCACCGGAGGGATTGACGCAGTATTTT.

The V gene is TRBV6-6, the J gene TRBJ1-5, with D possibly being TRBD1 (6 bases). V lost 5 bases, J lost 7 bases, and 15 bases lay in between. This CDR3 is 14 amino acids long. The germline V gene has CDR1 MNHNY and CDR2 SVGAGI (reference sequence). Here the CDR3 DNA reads TGTGCCAGCAGTCAGCCATACAGGGAACAGCCCCAGCATTTT. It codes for CASSQPYREQPQHF.

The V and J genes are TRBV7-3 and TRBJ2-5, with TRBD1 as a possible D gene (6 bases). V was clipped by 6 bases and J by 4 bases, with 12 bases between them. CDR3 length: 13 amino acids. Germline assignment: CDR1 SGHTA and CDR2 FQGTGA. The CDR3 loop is CASSFDRLETQYF. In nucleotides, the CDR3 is TGTGCCAGCAGTTTCGACAGGTTAGAGACCCAGTACTTC.

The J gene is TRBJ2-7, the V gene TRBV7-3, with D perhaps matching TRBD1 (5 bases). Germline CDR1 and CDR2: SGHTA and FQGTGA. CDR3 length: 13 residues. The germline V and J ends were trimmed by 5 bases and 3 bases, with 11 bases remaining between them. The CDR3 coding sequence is TGTGCCAGCAGCAAGGACACTAACTACGAGCAGTACTTC. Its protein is CASSKDTNYEQYF.

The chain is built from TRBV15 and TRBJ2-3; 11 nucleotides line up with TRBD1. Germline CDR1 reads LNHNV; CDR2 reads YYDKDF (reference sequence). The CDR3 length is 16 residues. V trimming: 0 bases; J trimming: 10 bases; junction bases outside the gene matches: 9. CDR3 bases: TGTGCCACCAGCAGAGAGTCGGGGACAGGGGGTACTCCGCAGTATTTT. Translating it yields CATSRESGTGGTPQYF.

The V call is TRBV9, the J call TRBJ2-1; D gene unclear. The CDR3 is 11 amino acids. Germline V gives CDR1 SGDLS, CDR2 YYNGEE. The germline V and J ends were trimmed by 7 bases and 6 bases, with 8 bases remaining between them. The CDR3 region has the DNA TGTGCCAGCGGGTCGGGCAATGAGCAGTTCTTC. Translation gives CASGSGNEQFF.

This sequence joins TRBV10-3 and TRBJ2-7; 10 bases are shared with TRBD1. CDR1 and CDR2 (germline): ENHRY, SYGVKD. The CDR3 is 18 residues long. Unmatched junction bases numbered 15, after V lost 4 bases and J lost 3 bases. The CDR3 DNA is TGTGCCATCAGTGCAAGCCCCGGGGGGACAGGGGTTCACTACGAGCAGTACTTC. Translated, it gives CAISASPGGTGVHYEQYF.

This CDR3 reads CASSMNFGQRETQYF. CDR3 in DNA: TGTGCCAGTAGTATGAATTTCGGACAGCGGGAGACCCAGTACTTC. V usage is TRBV19 and J usage is TRBJ2-5; tentatively, D is TRBD1 (6 bases). The CDR3 has 15 residues. The V and J ends lost 3 bases and 5 bases respectively, with 16 bases between them. In germline, CDR1 is LNHDA, CDR2 SQIVND (reference sequence). The variable domain in full, completed from reference TRBV19 and TRBJ2-5, reads DGGITQSPKYLFRKEGQNVTLSCEQNLNHDAMYWYRQDPGQGLRLIYYSQIVNDFQKGDIAEGYSVSREKKESFPLTVTSAQKNPTAFYLCASSMNFGQRETQYFGPGTRLLVL.

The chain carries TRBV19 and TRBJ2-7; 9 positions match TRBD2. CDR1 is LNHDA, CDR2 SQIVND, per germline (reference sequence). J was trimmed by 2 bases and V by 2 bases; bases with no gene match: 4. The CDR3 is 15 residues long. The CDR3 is CASSIQRGATYEQYF. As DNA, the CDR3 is TGTGCCAGTAGTATACAGCGGGGGGCAACCTACGAGCAGTACTTC.